The 4 T cell receptor beta chains given below trace back to one sample, sequenced in a study of blood T cell repertoires in COVID-19. TCRdb's copy holds only in-frame clones and misses some; the assay was immunoSEQ multiplex PCR. The sample has 200,000 or so clones; about 88% are singletons. The sample consisted of peripheral blood. The source of these receptors is a woman aged 40 to 55 who had recovered from COVID-19.

The rearrangement uses TRBV18 and TRBJ2-1, with 8 bases fitting TRBD2. This CDR3 region has 15 residues. V gave up 5 bases and J gave up 7 bases; unmatched junction bases: 10. CDR1 is KGHSH, CDR2 LQKENI, per germline. CDR3 residues: CASSTSGSQQNEQFF. In nucleotides, the CDR3 is TGTGCCAGCTCAACGAGCGGGAGCCAACAGAATGAGCAGTTCTTC.

This chain links TRBV2 with TRBJ2-7; 11 bases map to TRBD2. The CDR3 has 14 residues. The trim removed 6 bases at V and 6 bases at J, leaving 7 bases unmatched. Germline-derived CDR1 and CDR2 are SNHLY and FYNNEI. The CDR3 reads CASSLTSGTGEQYF. The CDR3 region has the DNA TGTGCCAGCAGCCTGACTAGCGGGACGGGCGAGCAGTACTTC.

The chain links TRBV7-2 to TRBJ1-2; 9 positions agree with TRBD1. J was trimmed by 6 bases and V by 4 bases; bases with no gene match: 9. Germline V lookup: CDR1 SGHTA, CDR2 FQGNSA. The CDR3 loop spans 15 amino acids. Here the CDR3 DNA reads TGTGCCAGCAGCTCCTACCGGGACAGGGTTAATGGCTACACCTTC. Protein product: CASSSYRDRVNGYTF.

The V and J genes are TRBV5-1 and TRBJ2-5; 9 nucleotides match TRBD1. CDR1 and CDR2 (germline): SGHRS, YFSETQ. The V segment lost 1 base and the J segment 4 bases; nucleotides outside the gene matches: 2. This CDR3 is 14 amino acids long. The CDR3 DNA is TGCGCCAGCAGCTTGCAACAGGGGGCAGAGACCCAGTACTTC. Translating gives CASSLQQGAETQYF.